The rows below give T cell receptor beta chains drawn from one sample of a study of shared clonotypes between healthy human individuals. Measured with immunoSEQ multiplex PCR; TCRdb has only the in-frame clones, and not every one. The sample shows about 2.1 million clones, 93% of them seen only once. Sequencing input: naive CD8+ T cells from PBMCs. These receptors originate from a man aged 18 to 35 in good health. Some clones in this sample may be carry-over from other donors' samples. The CDR3 runs from the conserved cysteine through the conserved F or W. A D gene is named only where the DNA matches it firmly. Clone size is shown for a subset of rows, as once, few, many or a class of expanded clone.

j_call v_call d_call clone_size cdr3_aa cdr3_nt
TRBJ2-1 TRBV9 TRBD2 once CASSLGLAGAYNEQFF TGTGCCAGCAGCTTGGGACTAGCGGGAGCTTACAATGAGCAGTTCTTC
TRBJ2-3 TRBV5-1 NA NA CASSSVGDRGTDTQYF TGCGCCAGCAGCTCAGTTGGGGACCGAGGCACAGATACGCAGTATTTT
TRBJ2-7 TRBV27 NA NA CASSSLANGYEQYF TGTGCCAGCAGTTCCCTAGCCAACGGGTACGAGCAGTACTTC
TRBJ2-5 TRBV5-4 TRBD2 NA CASSLGAGLGETQYF TGTGCCAGCAGCTTGGGAGCGGGATTGGGGGAGACCCAGTACTTC
TRBJ1-1 TRBV7-6 TRBD1 NA CASSLAQTGDTEAFF TGTGCCAGCAGCTTAGCCCAGACAGGGGACACTGAAGCTTTCTTT
TRBJ1-2 TRBV4-1 NA NA CASSADAGPSRGYTF TGCGCCAGCAGCGCTGACGCGGGCCCGTCGAGGGGCTACACCTTC
TRBJ2-2 TRBV5-1 NA NA CASSLLGPGELFF TGCGCCAGCAGTCTGCTAGGCCCAGGGGAGCTGTTTTTT
TRBJ1-5 TRBV28 NA once CASSLYREDQPQHF TGTGCCAGCAGTTTATACAGGGAGGATCAGCCCCAGCATTTT
TRBJ2-2 TRBV28 NA NA CASIWGPNTGELFF TGTGCCAGCATATGGGGTCCGAACACCGGGGAGCTGTTTTTT
TRBJ2-3 TRBV27 NA NA CASSLLGTDTQYF TGTGCCAGCAGTTTGTTGGGTACAGATACGCAGTATTTT
TRBJ2-7 TRBV7-9 TRBD2 NA CASTPSLAESYEQYF TGTGCCAGCACCCCAAGCCTAGCGGAATCCTACGAGCAGTACTTC
TRBJ2-5 TRBV9 NA NA CASSATGRTAQETQYF TGTGCCAGCAGCGCGACAGGCAGGACTGCACAAGAGACCCAGTACTTC
TRBJ2-2 TRBV27 NA NA CASRGGHPMGTGELFF TGTGCCAGCAGAGGGGGACACCCCATGGGCACCGGGGAGCTGTTTTTT
TRBJ2-7 TRBV27 TRBD1 NA CASSLSVGDSAYEQYF TGTGCCAGCAGTTTATCCGTCGGGGACAGTGCCTACGAGCAGTACTTC
TRBJ2-7 TRBV5-4 NA NA CASSLDHGVGLYEQYF TGTGCCAGCAGCTTGGATCATGGAGTAGGGCTCTACGAGCAGTACTTC